This TCR beta chain was recorded in a study of T cell responses to AZD1222 COVID-19 vaccine. This clone appeared a single time. V trimming: 3 bases; J trimming: 1 base; junction bases outside the gene matches: 20. The CDR3 is 21 amino acids. Germline lookup yields CDR1 LNHDA and CDR2 SQIVND (reference sequence). Produced via immunoSEQ multiplex PCR; TCRdb's table is partial and in-frame only. This sample yields under 250,000 clones, of which about 92% are seen a single time; approximately 1% belongs to the top ten. Sequenced material: peripheral blood, taken on day 0 of MenACWY control vaccination. V and J are TRBV19 and TRBJ1-5; 8 bases map to TRBD1. This clonotype originated in an adult in good health. The CDR3 sequence: CASSMVVWRQGQRGSNQPQHF. CDR3 in DNA: TGTGCCAGTAGTATGGTTGTTTGGAGACAGGGGCAAAGGGGGAGCAATCAGCCCCAGCATTTT.